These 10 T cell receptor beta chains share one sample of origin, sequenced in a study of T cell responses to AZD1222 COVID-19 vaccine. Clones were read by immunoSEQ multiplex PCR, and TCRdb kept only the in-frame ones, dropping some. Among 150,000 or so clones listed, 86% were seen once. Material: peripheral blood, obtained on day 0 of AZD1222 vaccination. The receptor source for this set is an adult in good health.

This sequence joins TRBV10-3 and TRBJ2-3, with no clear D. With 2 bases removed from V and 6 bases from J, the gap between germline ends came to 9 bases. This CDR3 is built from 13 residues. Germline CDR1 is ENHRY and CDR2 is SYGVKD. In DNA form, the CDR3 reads TGTGCCATCAGTGAGATGCCTATGGATACGCAGTATTTT. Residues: CAISEMPMDTQYF.

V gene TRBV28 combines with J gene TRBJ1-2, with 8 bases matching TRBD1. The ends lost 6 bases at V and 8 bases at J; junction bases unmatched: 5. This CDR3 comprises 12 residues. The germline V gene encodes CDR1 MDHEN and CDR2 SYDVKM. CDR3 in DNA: TGTGCCAGCAGCCCAGGGGGCCGAGGCTACACCTTC. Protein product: CASSPGGRGYTF.

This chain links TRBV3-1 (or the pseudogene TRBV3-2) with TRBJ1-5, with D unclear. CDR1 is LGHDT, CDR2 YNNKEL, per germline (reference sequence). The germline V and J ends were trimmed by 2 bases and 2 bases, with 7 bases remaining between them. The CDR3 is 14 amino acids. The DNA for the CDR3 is TGTGCCAGCAGCCAAACGGCCGGCAATCAGCCCCAGCATTTT. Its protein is CASSQTAGNQPQHF.

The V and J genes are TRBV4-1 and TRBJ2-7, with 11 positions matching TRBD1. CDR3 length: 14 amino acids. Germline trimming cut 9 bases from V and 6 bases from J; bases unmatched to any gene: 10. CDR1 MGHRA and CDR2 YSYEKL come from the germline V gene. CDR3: CASSGQGVLGEQYF. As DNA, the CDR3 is TGCGCCAGTTCGGGACAGGGGGTTTTAGGCGAGCAGTACTTC.

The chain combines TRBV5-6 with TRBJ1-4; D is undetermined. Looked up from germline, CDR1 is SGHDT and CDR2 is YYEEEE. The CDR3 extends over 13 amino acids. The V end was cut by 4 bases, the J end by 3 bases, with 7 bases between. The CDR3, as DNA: TGTGCCAGCAGCCTTTGGGCTAATGAAAAACTGTTTTTT. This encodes CASSLWANEKLFF.

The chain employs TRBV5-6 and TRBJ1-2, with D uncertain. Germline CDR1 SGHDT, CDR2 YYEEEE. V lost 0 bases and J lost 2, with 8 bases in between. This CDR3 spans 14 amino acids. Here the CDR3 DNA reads TGTGCCAGCAGCTTGGTTACCGTGAACTATGGCTACACCTTC. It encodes CASSLVTVNYGYTF.

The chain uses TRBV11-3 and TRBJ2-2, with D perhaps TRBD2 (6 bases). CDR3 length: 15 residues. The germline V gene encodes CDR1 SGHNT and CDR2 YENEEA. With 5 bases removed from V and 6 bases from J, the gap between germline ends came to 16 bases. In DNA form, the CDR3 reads TGTGCCAGCAGCCCCGCGCGGGGATCGGCCGGGGAGCTGTTTTTT. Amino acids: CASSPARGSAGELFF.

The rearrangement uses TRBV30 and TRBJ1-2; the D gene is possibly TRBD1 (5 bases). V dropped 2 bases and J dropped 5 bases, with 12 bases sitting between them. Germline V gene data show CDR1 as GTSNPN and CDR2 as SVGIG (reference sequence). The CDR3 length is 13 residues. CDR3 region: CAWSPGDVYGYTF. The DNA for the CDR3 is TGTGCCTGGAGTCCCGGGGACGTATATGGCTACACCTTC.

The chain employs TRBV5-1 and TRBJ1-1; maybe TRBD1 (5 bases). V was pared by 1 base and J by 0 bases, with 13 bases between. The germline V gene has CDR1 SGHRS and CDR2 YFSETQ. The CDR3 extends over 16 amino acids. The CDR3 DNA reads TGCGCCAGCAGCTTGAACATGAGGGGCATGAACACTGAAGCTTTCTTT. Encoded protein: CASSLNMRGMNTEAFF. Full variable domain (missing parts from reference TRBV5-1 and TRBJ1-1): KAGVTQTPRYLIKTRGQQVTLSCSPISGHRSVSWYQQTPGQGLQFLFEYFSETQRNKGNFPGRFSGRQFSNSRSEMNVSTLELGDSALYLCASSLNMRGMNTEAFFGQGTRLTVV.

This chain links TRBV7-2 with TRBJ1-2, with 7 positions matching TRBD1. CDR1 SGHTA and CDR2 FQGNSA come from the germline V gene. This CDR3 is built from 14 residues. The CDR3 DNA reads TGTGCGGCCGGGATCCAGGGGGGAGCCTATGGCTACACCTTC. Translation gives CAAGIQGGAYGYTF.